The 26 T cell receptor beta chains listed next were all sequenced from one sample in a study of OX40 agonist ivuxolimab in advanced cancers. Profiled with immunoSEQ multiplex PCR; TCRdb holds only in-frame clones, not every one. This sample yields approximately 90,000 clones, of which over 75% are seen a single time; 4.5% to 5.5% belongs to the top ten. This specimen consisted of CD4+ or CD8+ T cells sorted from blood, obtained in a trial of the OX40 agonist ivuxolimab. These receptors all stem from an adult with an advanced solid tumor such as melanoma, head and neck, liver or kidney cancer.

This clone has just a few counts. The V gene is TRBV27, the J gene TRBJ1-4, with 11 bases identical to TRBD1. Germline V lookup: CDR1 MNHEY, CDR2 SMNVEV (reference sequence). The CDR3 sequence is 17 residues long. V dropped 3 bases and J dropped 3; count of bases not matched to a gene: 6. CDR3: CASSFRGQGVSNEKLFF. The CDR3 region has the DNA TGTGCCAGCAGTTTTAGGGGACAGGGGGTGTCTAATGAAAAACTGTTTTTT.

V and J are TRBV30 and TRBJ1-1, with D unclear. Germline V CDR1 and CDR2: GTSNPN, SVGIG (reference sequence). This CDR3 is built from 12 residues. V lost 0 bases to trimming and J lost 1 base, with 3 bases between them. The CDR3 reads CAWSVPNTEAFF. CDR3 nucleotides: TGTGCCTGGAGTGTCCCGAACACTGAAGCTTTCTTT. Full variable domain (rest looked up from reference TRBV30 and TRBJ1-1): SQTIHQWPATLVQPVGSPLSLECTVEGTSNPNLYWYRQAAGRGLQLLFYSVGIGQISSEVPQNLSASRPQDRQFILSSKKLLLSDSGFYLCAWSVPNTEAFFGQGTRLTVV.

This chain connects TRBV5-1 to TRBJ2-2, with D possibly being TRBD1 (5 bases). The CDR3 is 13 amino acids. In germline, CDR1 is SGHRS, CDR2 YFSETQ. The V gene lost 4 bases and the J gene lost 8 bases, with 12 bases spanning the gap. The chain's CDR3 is CASSAREEGELFF. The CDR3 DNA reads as TGCGCCAGCAGCGCCAGGGAAGAAGGGGAGCTGTTTTTT. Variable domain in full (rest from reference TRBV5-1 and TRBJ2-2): KAGVTQTPRYLIKTRGQQVTLSCSPISGHRSVSWYQQTPGQGLQFLFEYFSETQRNKGNFPGRFSGRQFSNSRSEMNVSTLELGDSALYLCASSAREEGELFFGEGSRLTVL.

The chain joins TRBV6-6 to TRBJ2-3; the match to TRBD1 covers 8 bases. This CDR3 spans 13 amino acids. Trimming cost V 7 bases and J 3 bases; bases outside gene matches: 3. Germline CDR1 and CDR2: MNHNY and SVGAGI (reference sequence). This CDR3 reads CASTRQGTDTQYF. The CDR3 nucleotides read TGTGCCAGCACTAGACAGGGGACAGATACGCAGTATTTT.

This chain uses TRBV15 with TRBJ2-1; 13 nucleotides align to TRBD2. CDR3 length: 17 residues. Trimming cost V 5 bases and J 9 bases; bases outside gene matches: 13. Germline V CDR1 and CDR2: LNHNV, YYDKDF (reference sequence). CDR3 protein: CATSRTSGRVVQLEQFF. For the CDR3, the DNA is TGTGCCACCAGCCGAACTAGCGGGAGGGTTGTACAGCTTGAGCAGTTCTTC.

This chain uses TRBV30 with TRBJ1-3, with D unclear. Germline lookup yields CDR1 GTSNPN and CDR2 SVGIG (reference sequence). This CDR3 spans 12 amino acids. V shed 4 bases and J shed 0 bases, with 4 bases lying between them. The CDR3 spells CAWISSGNTIYF. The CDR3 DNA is TGTGCCTGGATTAGCTCTGGAAACACCATATATTTT. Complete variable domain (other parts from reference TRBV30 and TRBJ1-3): SQTIHQWPATLVQPVGSPLSLECTVEGTSNPNLYWYRQAAGRGLQLLFYSVGIGQISSEVPQNLSASRPQDRQFILSSKKLLLSDSGFYLCAWISSGNTIYFGEGSWLTVV.

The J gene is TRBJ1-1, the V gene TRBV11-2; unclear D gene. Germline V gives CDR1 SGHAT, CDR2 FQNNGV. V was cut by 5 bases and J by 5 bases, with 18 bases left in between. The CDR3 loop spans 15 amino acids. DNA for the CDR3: TGTGCCAGCAGCCGGTTGGTGGGAGCGGGGACTGAAGCTTTCTTT. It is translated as CASSRLVGAGTEAFF.

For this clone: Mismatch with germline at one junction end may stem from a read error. The CDR3 sequence is CASSFGGAVKETQYF. The CDR3 coding sequence is TGTGCTAGCAGCTTTGGGGGGGCGGTTAAAGAGACCCAGTACTTC. The rearrangement uses TRBV7-7 and TRBJ2-5; the D gene is possibly TRBD2 (7 bases). The CDR3 has 15 residues. Per the germline V gene, CDR1 is SSHAT and CDR2 is FNYEAQ (reference sequence).

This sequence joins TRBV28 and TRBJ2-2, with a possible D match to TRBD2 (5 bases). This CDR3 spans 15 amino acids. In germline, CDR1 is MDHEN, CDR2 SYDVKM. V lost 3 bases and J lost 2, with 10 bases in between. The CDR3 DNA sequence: TGTGCCAGCAGTTTTGGTCTAGCTAACACCGGGGAGCTGTTTTTT. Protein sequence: CASSFGLANTGELFF.

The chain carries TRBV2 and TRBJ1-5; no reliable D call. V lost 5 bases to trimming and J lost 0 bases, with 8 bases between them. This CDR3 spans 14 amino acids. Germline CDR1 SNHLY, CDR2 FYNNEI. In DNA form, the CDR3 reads TGTGCCAGCAGTTCCCGGGCTAGCAATCAGCCCCAGCATTTT. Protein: CASSSRASNQPQHF.

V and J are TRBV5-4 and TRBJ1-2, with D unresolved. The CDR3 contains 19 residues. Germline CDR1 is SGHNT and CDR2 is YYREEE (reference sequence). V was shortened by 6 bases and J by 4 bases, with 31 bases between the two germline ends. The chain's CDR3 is CASTFLVPGKPGKTYGYTF. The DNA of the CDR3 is TGTGCCAGCACATTTCTCGTACCAGGAAAGCCAGGAAAGACCTATGGCTACACCTTC.

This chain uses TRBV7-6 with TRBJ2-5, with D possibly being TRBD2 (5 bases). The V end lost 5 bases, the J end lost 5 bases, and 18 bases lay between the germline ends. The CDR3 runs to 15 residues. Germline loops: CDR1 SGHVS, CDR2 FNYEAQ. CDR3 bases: TGTGCCAGCAGCCCCAGCGGAGCCCGAGGGGAGACCCAGTACTTC. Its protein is CASSPSGARGETQYF.

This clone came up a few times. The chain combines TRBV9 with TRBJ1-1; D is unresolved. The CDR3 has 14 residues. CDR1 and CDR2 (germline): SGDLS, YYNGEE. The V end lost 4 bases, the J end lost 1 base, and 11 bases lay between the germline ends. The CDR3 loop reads CASSSRAGNTEAFF. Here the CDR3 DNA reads TGTGCCAGCAGCTCTCGAGCGGGGAACACTGAAGCTTTCTTT.

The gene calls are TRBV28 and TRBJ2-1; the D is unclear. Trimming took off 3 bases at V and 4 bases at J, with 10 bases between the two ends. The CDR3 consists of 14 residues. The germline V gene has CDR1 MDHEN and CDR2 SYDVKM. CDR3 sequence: CASSFTEPYNEQFF. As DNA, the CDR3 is TGTGCCAGCAGTTTCACAGAGCCATACAATGAGCAGTTCTTC.

This chain's CDR3 is CASSPYQQGEETQYF. The CDR3 bases are TGTGCCAGCTCACCATATCAACAGGGTGAAGAGACCCAGTACTTC. The V gene is TRBV18, the J gene TRBJ2-5; D may be TRBD1 (6 bases). The CDR3 runs to 15 residues. The V end was cut by 2 bases, the J end by 3 bases, with 13 bases between. Germline CDR1 is KGHSH and CDR2 is LQKENI.

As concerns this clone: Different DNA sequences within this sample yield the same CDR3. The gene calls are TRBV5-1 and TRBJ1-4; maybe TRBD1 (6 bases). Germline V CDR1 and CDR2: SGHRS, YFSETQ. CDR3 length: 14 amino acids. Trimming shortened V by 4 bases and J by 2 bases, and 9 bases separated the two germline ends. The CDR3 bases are TGCGCCAGCAGCCTACAGGGCACTAATGAAAAACTGTTTTTT. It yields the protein CASSLQGTNEKLFF.

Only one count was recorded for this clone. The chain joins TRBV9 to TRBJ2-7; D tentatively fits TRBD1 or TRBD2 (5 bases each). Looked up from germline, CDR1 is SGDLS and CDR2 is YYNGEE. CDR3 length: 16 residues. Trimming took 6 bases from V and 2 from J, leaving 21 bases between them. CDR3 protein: CASTPLAGGTTYEQYF. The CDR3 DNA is TGTGCCAGCACCCCCCTCGCGGGTGGGACCACCTACGAGCAGTACTTC.

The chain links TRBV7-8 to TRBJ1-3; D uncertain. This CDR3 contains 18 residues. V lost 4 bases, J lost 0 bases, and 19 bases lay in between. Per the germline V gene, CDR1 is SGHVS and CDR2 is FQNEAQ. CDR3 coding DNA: TGTGCCAGCAGCTCTCGAAGTATTGCCACCTCCTCTGGAAACACCATATATTTT. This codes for CASSSRSIATSSGNTIYF.

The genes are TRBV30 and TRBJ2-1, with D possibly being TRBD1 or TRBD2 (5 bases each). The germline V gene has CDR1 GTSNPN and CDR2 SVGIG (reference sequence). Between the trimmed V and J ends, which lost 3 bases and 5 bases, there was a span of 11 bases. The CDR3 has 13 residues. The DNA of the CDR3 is TGTGCCTGGAGGCGAGGGGCCAACAATGAGCAGTTCTTC. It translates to CAWRRGANNEQFF.

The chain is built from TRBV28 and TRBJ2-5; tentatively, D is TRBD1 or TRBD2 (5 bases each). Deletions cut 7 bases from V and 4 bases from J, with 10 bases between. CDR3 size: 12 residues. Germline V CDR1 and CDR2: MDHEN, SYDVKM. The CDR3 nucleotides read TGTGCCAGCAACCCGGGGACAGAGACCCAGTACTTC. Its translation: CASNPGTETQYF.

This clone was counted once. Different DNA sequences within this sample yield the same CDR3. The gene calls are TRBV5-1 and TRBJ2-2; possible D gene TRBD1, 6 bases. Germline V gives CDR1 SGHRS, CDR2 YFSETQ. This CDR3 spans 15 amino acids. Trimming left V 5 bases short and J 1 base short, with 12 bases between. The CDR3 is CASSPGHLNTGELFF. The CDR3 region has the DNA TGCGCCAGCAGTCCGGGACACCTGAACACCGGGGAGCTGTTTTTT.

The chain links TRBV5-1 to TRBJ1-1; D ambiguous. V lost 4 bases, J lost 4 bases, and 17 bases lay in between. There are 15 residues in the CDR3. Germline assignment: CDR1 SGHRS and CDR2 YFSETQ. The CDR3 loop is CASSTESTARTEAFF. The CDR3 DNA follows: TGCGCCAGCAGCACGGAGAGTACAGCCCGCACTGAAGCTTTCTTT.

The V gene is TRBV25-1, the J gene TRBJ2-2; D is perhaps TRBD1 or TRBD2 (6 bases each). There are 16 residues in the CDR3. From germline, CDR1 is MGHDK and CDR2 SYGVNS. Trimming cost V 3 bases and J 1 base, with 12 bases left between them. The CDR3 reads CASSDGGGWNTGELFF. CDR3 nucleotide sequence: TGTGCCAGCAGTGACGGGGGCGGGTGGAACACCGGGGAGCTGTTTTTT.

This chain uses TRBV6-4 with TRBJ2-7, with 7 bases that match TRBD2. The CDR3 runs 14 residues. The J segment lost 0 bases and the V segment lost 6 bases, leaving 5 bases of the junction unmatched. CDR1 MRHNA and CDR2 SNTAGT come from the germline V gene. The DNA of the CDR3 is TGTGCCAGCAGGGGGGGGATGAGCTCCTACGAGCAGTACTTC. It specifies CASRGGMSSYEQYF.

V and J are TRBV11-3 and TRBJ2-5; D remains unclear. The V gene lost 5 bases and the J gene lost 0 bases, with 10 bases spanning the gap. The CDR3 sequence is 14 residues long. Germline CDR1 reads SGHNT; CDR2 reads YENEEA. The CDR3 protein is CASSLRPDQETQYF. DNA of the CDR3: TGTGCCAGCAGCCTAAGGCCCGACCAAGAGACCCAGTACTTC.

The CDR3 protein is CASSLRTSGRFSYEQYF. In DNA, the CDR3 is TGTGCCAGCAGCTTACGGACTAGCGGGAGGTTCTCCTACGAGCAGTACTTC. The V and J genes are TRBV7-6 and TRBJ2-7; 14 bases agree with TRBD2. Germline V gene data show CDR1 as SGHVS and CDR2 as FNYEAQ. This CDR3 is built from 17 residues. The V and J ends lost 2 bases and 0 bases, in that order; junction bases with no gene match: 3.